The 31 T cell receptor beta chains presented below share a single source sample, sequenced in a study of T-cell reconstitution after alpha-beta-depleted transplantation in children. TCRbeta library construction was performed incorporating unique molecular identifiers. TCRdb re-called the PCR reads with MiXCR, one entry per CDR3 protein. The table records about a million distinct CDR3 sequences, roughly 29% of them present only once. The material was PBMCs, mostly from graft donor cells, obtained 360 days after TCRalphabeta/CD19-depleted stem cell transplant. The receptors were gathered from a boy in the first two years of life who had a stem cell transplant for SCID, so the T cells may come from the graft donor.

The chain uses TRBV20-1 and TRBJ1-1, with D hard to call. Trimming took off 2 bases at V and 1 base at J, with 5 bases between the two ends. CDR3 length equals 12 residues. Germline lookup yields CDR1 DFQATT and CDR2 SNEGSKA (reference sequence). In DNA form, the CDR3 reads TGCAGTGCTAGAATAAAGAACACTGAAGCTTTCTTT. This sequence encodes CSARIKNTEAFF.

This chain links TRBV20-1 with TRBJ2-3; D possibly uses TRBD1 or TRBD2 (7 bases each). This CDR3 has 14 residues. Per the germline V gene, CDR1 is DFQATT and CDR2 is SNEGSKA (reference sequence). Here the CDR3 reads CRVVQGGVTDTQYF. Written as DNA, the CDR3 is TGCAGGGTTGTCCAGGGGGGGGTCACAGATACGCAGTATTTT.

This clonotype was seen only a few times. This chain links TRBV18 with TRBJ2-3; 8 bases are a match to TRBD2. The J segment lost 5 bases and the V segment lost 3 bases, leaving 10 bases of the junction unmatched. Germline V gene sequence: CDR1 KGHSH, CDR2 LQKENI. This CDR3 spans 16 amino acids. The chain's CDR3 is CASSPPSGGLRDTQYF. CDR3 nucleotides: TGTGCCAGCTCACCTCCGAGCGGGGGTTTGAGAGATACGCAGTATTTT. Supplemented by reference TRBV18 and TRBJ2-3, the full variable domain reads NAGVMQNPRHLVRRRGQEARLRCSPMKGHSHVYWYRQLPEEGLKFMVYLQKENIIDESGMPKERFSAEFPKEGPSILRIQQVVRGDSAAYFCASSPPSGGLRDTQYFGPGTRLTVL.

J is TRBJ2-5 and V is TRBV5-1, with D possibly TRBD2 on 5 matching bases. Trimming stripped 7 bases from V and 0 bases from J, with 16 bases between. CDR3 length equals 15 residues. Germline lookup yields CDR1 SGHRS and CDR2 YFSETQ. Here the CDR3 reads CASGERGLHQETQYF. CDR3 in DNA: TGCGCCAGCGGGGAGCGCGGGCTACACCAAGAGACCCAGTACTTC. The full variable domain, completed using reference TRBV5-1 and TRBJ2-5, is KAGVTQTPRYLIKTRGQQVTLSCSPISGHRSVSWYQQTPGQGLQFLFEYFSETQRNKGNFPGRFSGRQFSNSRSEMNVSTLELGDSALYLCASGERGLHQETQYFGPGTRLLVL.

The V call is TRBV5-6, the J call TRBJ2-3; possibly TRBD1 for D (6 bases). Germline V gene sequence: CDR1 SGHDT, CDR2 YYEEEE. V gave up 7 bases and J gave up 2 bases, with 17 bases separating them. This CDR3 comprises 15 residues. The CDR3 region has the DNA TGTGCCAGCGACAGGACGAACTTGATCACAGATACGCAGTATTTT. Protein product: CASDRTNLITDTQYF.

This clonotype has only a few counts. The rearrangement joins TRBV20-1 to TRBJ1-2; a weak D match, TRBD1 (5 bases). The CDR3 totals 14 residues. In germline, CDR1 is DFQATT, CDR2 SNEGSKA (reference sequence). V lost 1 base to trimming and J lost 4 bases, with 13 bases between them. The CDR3 DNA is TGCAGTGCTAGAGTGGGGGAGGTTGTCTATGGCTACACCTTC. Amino acids: CSARVGEVVYGYTF.

Only a few counts were recorded for this clonotype. The chain has TRBV5-1 and TRBJ2-2; the D is unclear. Trimming left V 0 bases short and J 6 bases short, with 12 bases between. There are 15 residues in the CDR3. Germline loops: CDR1 SGHRS, CDR2 YFSETQ. CDR3 nucleotides: TGCGCCAGCAGCTTGGCCTTGCTCAGTCCCGGGGAGCTGTTTTTT. Amino acids: CASSLALLSPGELFF.

In this sample, this clonotype turned up a few times. The chain employs TRBV7-2 and TRBJ2-1; D is uncertain. CDR3 size: 14 residues. V lost 0 bases and J lost 7, with 10 bases in between. Germline-derived CDR1 and CDR2 are SGHTA and FQGNSA. CDR3 protein: CASSLARLLNEQFF. The CDR3 DNA reads TGTGCCAGCAGCTTAGCGAGGCTCCTGAATGAGCAGTTCTTC.

The rearrangement links TRBV12-3 or TRBV12-4 to TRBJ2-1; no clear D gene. The CDR3 extends over 16 amino acids. The V end was cut by 3 bases, the J end by 9 bases, with 21 bases between. The CDR3 DNA follows: TGTGCCAGCAGTTTTCTTTCTCTGGGGTCGGAAGTTGAGCAGTTCTTC. It encodes CASSFLSLGSEVEQFF.

The rearrangement joins TRBV6-2 or TRBV6-3 to TRBJ2-7; D may be TRBD2 (5 bases). CDR3 length: 14 residues. Trimming shortened V by 6 bases and J by 5 bases, and 17 bases separated the two germline ends. CDR1 and CDR2 from the germline V gene are MNHEY and SVGEGT. CDR3 sequence: CASSLRLRPDEQYF. CDR3 sequence (DNA): TGTGCCAGCAGCCTACGACTACGCCCGGACGAGCAGTACTTC.

V gene TRBV9 combines with J gene TRBJ2-2, with 10 bases fitting TRBD2. V shed 5 bases and J 7 bases; nucleotides not matched to a gene: 8. The CDR3 totals 15 residues. Germline CDR1 is SGDLS and CDR2 is YYNGEE. The CDR3 reads CASSRTSGGGGELFF. The CDR3 DNA sequence: TGTGCCAGCAGTCGGACTAGCGGCGGGGGCGGGGAGCTGTTTTTT. The full variable domain, rest sourced from reference TRBV9 and TRBJ2-2, is DSGVTQTPKHLITATGQRVTLRCSPRSGDLSVYWYQQSLDQGLQFLIQYYNGEERAKGNILERFSAQQFPDLHSELNLSSLELGDSALYFCASSRTSGGGGELFFGEGSRLTVL.

The chain combines TRBV21-1 with TRBJ1-2; the table's D gene call, TRBD1, was not cross checked with the DNA. TRBV21-1 is a listed pseudogene. The length of the CDR3 is 14 residues. CDR3 amino acids: CASSNRHRGCGYTF. The CDR3, as DNA: TGTGCCAGCAGCAATCGGCACAGGGGTTGTGGCTACACCTTC.

The CDR3: CASSLRLVRTDTQYF. The CDR3 nucleotides are TGTGCCAGCAGCTTACGACTAGTGCGCACAGATACGCAGTATTTT. The chain joins TRBV7-3 to TRBJ2-3, with D possibly TRBD2 on 6 matching bases. V was trimmed by 2 bases and J by 1 base, leaving 10 bases between them. Germline V gene lookup returns CDR1 SGHTA and CDR2 FQGTGA. The CDR3 contains 15 residues.

This clonotype showed up just once. The chain employs TRBV6-2 or TRBV6-3 and TRBJ2-3; no reliable D call. The CDR3 sequence is 15 residues long. CDR1 and CDR2 (germline): MNHEY, SVGEGT. V lost 2 bases and J lost 2, with 11 bases in between. The CDR3, as DNA: TGTGCCAGCAGTTACAGGACCGTTGACACAGATACGCAGTATTTT. This translates into CASSYRTVDTDTQYF.

V is TRBV5-1 and J is TRBJ1-4; 9 positions match TRBD1. The CDR3 is made up of 15 amino acids. Per the germline V gene, CDR1 is SGHRS and CDR2 is YFSETQ. V was clipped by 4 bases and J by 7 bases; unmatched bases: 8. The CDR3 coding sequence is TGCGCCAGCAGCCAGTCCCGGGACAGGGTTGAAAAACTGTTTTTT. Translating gives CASSQSRDRVEKLFF.

This clonotype showed up just once. Given a much more abundant clone one base away, this may be a read error. The chain is built from TRBV28 and TRBJ2-7, with D perhaps matching TRBD2 (5 bases). V lost 4 bases to trimming and J lost 5 bases, with 15 bases between them. CDR3 length: 14 amino acids. Germline V lookup: CDR1 MDHEN, CDR2 SYDVKM. In nucleotides, the CDR3 is TGTGCCAGCAGTTCAAGGGAGCCGCCCAACGAGCAGTACTTC. Translating gives CASSSREPPNEQYF.

This clonotype has just a few counts. The rearrangement links TRBV5-1 to TRBJ2-5; TRBD2 matches 9 bases. With 0 bases clipped from V and 4 bases from J, the junction kept 7 bases outside the gene matches. The CDR3 runs to 16 residues. CDR1 is SGHRS and CDR2 is YFSETQ in the germline V gene. The CDR3 here is CASSLAPLAGPETQYF. CDR3 in DNA: TGCGCCAGCAGCTTGGCTCCGCTAGCGGGGCCAGAGACCCAGTACTTC.

This clonotype was seen more than once but under ten times. The gene calls are TRBV29-1 and TRBJ2-1; TRBD1 agrees at 10 bases. With V trimmed by 7 bases and J by 4 bases, 7 bases remained unmatched. Germline values: CDR1 SQVTM, CDR2 ANQGSEA. The CDR3 runs 14 residues. The CDR3 DNA reads as TGCAGCGCCGGAGACAGGGGGCTTTACAATGAGCAGTTCTTC. The encoded protein is CSAGDRGLYNEQFF.

The chain combines TRBV10-3 with TRBJ1-5; D is perhaps TRBD1 (6 bases). The V gene's germline CDR1 is ENHRY and CDR2 SYGVKD. Deletions cut 2 bases from V and 2 bases from J, with 10 bases between. The CDR3 has 15 residues. For the CDR3, the DNA is TGTGCCATCAGTGAGGGACAGAGCGGCAATCAGCCCCAGCATTTT. The encoded protein is CAISEGQSGNQPQHF.

Only a few counts were recorded for this clonotype. The chain carries TRBV5-1 and TRBJ2-3; 9 nucleotides align to TRBD1. CDR1 is SGHRS, CDR2 YFSETQ, per germline. With V trimmed by 3 bases and J by 7 bases, 9 bases remained unmatched. This CDR3 is built from 15 residues. The CDR3 reads CASSSVPGQGNTQYF. CDR3 DNA sequence: TGCGCCAGCAGCTCAGTCCCGGGACAGGGTAATACGCAGTATTTT.

The chain links TRBV4-2 to TRBJ2-5; 11 bases match TRBD2. The germline CDR1 and CDR2 sequences are LGHNA and YNFKEQ. CDR3 length: 17 amino acids. Losses at the gene ends were 4 bases for V and 5 bases for J; bases not matched to a gene: 12. CDR3 sequence: CASSPEVAGGPWETQYF. The CDR3 DNA reads as TGTGCCAGCAGCCCGGAGGTAGCGGGGGGGCCGTGGGAGACCCAGTACTTC.

The rearrangement links TRBV6-2 or TRBV6-3 to TRBJ1-5; D is undetermined. The CDR3 sequence is 16 residues long. Germline-derived CDR1 and CDR2 are MNHEY and SVGEGT. The germline V and J ends were trimmed by 4 bases and 1 base, with 14 bases remaining between them. For the CDR3, the DNA is TGTGCCAGCAGTTCCTCCCTGGGAGGAAGCAATCAGCCCCAGCATTTT. Residues: CASSSSLGGSNQPQHF.

The chain uses TRBV5-1 and TRBJ2-3; D is uncertain. This CDR3 has 15 residues. With 1 base removed from V and 0 bases from J, the gap between germline ends came to 9 bases. Per germline, CDR1 SGHRS and CDR2 YFSETQ. This CDR3 is CASSLSHSSTDTQYF. CDR3 sequence (DNA): TGCGCCAGCAGCTTGTCCCATTCTAGCACAGATACGCAGTATTTT.

The chain joins TRBV4-1 to TRBJ1-2, with D possibly TRBD1 on 5 matching bases. This CDR3 is built from 13 residues. The V gene's germline CDR1 is MGHRA and CDR2 YSYEKL. V was shortened by 0 bases and J by 8 bases, with 10 bases between the two germline ends. The CDR3 DNA follows: TGCGCCAGCAGCCAAGATCTTCAGGGAGGCTACACCTTC. Translating it yields CASSQDLQGGYTF.

The chain carries TRBV6-1 and TRBJ1-5; 7 bases are a match to TRBD1. The ends lost 8 bases at V and 6 bases at J; junction bases unmatched: 10. In germline, CDR1 is MNHNS, CDR2 SASEGT. CDR3 length equals 14 residues. CDR3 bases: TGTGCCAGCTCGGGACAGCTTTTCGGTCAGCCCCAGCATTTT. Amino acids: CASSGQLFGQPQHF.

V gene TRBV15 combines with J gene TRBJ2-1; D might be TRBD1 (5 bases). The CDR3 totals 15 residues. Germline V gene sequence: CDR1 LNHNV, CDR2 YYDKDF (reference sequence). The V gene lost 2 bases and the J gene lost 9 bases, with 17 bases spanning the gap. The CDR3 nucleotides are TGTGCCACCAGCAGAACGTACCAGGGTCCGGGTGAGCAGTTCTTC. Amino acid sequence: CATSRTYQGPGEQFF.

V is TRBV12-3 or TRBV12-4 and J is TRBJ2-5, with 7 nucleotides matching TRBD1. Germline trimming cut 8 bases from V and 2 bases from J; bases unmatched to any gene: 14. The CDR3 sequence is 16 residues long. In DNA form, the CDR3 reads TGTGCCAGCGAGGACTGGAGAGGACAGGAACAAGAGACCCAGTACTTC. The encoded protein is CASEDWRGQEQETQYF.

The rearrangement uses TRBV12-3 or TRBV12-4 and TRBJ2-3; 13 bases map to TRBD2. With V trimmed by 3 bases and J by 8 bases, 11 bases remained unmatched. CDR3 length: 17 amino acids. The CDR3 coding sequence is TGTGCCAGCAGTTTCGGACTAGCGGGGGCCGGAGTGCTTACGCAGTATTTT. As protein: CASSFGLAGAGVLTQYF.

The V and J genes are TRBV7-8 and TRBJ2-2; D ambiguous. This CDR3 is built from 13 residues. V was trimmed by 1 base and J by 11 bases, leaving 11 bases between them. The germline V gene has CDR1 SGHVS and CDR2 FQNEAQ. The CDR3 region is CASSLDYWGELFF. The CDR3 bases are TGTGCCAGCAGCTTAGACTACTGGGGTGAGCTGTTTTTT.

This clonotype came up a few times. The rearrangement links TRBV7-9 to TRBJ2-5, with no clear D. This CDR3 is built from 13 residues. From germline, CDR1 is SEHNR and CDR2 FQNEAQ (reference sequence). The germline V and J ends were trimmed by 7 bases and 4 bases, with 13 bases remaining between them. The CDR3 nucleotides read TGTGCCAGCACCCACAGCGTTCGAGAGACCCAGTACTTC. Translation gives CASTHSVRETQYF.

This clonotype was picked up a small number of times. This sequence joins TRBV20-1 and TRBJ2-3, with TRBD2 identical over 11 bases. The CDR3 covers 14 residues. CDR1 and CDR2 from the germline V gene are DFQATT and SNEGSKA (reference sequence). V dropped 0 bases and J dropped 9; count of bases not matched to a gene: 5. CDR3 sequence: CSARDGLAGGTQYF. The CDR3 DNA reads TGCAGTGCTAGAGATGGGCTAGCGGGGGGAACGCAGTATTTT.